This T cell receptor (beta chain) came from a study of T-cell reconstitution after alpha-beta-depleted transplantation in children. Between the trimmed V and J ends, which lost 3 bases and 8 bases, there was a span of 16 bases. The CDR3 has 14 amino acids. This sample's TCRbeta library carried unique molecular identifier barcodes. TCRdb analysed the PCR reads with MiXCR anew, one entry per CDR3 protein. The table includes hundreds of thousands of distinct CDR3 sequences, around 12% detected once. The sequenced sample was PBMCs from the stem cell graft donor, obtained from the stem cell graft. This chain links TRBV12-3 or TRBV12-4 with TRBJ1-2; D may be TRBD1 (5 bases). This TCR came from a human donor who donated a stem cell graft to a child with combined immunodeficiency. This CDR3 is CASSFSREGPGYTF. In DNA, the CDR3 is TGTGCCAGCAGTTTCTCCAGGGAAGGTCCCGGCTACACCTTC.